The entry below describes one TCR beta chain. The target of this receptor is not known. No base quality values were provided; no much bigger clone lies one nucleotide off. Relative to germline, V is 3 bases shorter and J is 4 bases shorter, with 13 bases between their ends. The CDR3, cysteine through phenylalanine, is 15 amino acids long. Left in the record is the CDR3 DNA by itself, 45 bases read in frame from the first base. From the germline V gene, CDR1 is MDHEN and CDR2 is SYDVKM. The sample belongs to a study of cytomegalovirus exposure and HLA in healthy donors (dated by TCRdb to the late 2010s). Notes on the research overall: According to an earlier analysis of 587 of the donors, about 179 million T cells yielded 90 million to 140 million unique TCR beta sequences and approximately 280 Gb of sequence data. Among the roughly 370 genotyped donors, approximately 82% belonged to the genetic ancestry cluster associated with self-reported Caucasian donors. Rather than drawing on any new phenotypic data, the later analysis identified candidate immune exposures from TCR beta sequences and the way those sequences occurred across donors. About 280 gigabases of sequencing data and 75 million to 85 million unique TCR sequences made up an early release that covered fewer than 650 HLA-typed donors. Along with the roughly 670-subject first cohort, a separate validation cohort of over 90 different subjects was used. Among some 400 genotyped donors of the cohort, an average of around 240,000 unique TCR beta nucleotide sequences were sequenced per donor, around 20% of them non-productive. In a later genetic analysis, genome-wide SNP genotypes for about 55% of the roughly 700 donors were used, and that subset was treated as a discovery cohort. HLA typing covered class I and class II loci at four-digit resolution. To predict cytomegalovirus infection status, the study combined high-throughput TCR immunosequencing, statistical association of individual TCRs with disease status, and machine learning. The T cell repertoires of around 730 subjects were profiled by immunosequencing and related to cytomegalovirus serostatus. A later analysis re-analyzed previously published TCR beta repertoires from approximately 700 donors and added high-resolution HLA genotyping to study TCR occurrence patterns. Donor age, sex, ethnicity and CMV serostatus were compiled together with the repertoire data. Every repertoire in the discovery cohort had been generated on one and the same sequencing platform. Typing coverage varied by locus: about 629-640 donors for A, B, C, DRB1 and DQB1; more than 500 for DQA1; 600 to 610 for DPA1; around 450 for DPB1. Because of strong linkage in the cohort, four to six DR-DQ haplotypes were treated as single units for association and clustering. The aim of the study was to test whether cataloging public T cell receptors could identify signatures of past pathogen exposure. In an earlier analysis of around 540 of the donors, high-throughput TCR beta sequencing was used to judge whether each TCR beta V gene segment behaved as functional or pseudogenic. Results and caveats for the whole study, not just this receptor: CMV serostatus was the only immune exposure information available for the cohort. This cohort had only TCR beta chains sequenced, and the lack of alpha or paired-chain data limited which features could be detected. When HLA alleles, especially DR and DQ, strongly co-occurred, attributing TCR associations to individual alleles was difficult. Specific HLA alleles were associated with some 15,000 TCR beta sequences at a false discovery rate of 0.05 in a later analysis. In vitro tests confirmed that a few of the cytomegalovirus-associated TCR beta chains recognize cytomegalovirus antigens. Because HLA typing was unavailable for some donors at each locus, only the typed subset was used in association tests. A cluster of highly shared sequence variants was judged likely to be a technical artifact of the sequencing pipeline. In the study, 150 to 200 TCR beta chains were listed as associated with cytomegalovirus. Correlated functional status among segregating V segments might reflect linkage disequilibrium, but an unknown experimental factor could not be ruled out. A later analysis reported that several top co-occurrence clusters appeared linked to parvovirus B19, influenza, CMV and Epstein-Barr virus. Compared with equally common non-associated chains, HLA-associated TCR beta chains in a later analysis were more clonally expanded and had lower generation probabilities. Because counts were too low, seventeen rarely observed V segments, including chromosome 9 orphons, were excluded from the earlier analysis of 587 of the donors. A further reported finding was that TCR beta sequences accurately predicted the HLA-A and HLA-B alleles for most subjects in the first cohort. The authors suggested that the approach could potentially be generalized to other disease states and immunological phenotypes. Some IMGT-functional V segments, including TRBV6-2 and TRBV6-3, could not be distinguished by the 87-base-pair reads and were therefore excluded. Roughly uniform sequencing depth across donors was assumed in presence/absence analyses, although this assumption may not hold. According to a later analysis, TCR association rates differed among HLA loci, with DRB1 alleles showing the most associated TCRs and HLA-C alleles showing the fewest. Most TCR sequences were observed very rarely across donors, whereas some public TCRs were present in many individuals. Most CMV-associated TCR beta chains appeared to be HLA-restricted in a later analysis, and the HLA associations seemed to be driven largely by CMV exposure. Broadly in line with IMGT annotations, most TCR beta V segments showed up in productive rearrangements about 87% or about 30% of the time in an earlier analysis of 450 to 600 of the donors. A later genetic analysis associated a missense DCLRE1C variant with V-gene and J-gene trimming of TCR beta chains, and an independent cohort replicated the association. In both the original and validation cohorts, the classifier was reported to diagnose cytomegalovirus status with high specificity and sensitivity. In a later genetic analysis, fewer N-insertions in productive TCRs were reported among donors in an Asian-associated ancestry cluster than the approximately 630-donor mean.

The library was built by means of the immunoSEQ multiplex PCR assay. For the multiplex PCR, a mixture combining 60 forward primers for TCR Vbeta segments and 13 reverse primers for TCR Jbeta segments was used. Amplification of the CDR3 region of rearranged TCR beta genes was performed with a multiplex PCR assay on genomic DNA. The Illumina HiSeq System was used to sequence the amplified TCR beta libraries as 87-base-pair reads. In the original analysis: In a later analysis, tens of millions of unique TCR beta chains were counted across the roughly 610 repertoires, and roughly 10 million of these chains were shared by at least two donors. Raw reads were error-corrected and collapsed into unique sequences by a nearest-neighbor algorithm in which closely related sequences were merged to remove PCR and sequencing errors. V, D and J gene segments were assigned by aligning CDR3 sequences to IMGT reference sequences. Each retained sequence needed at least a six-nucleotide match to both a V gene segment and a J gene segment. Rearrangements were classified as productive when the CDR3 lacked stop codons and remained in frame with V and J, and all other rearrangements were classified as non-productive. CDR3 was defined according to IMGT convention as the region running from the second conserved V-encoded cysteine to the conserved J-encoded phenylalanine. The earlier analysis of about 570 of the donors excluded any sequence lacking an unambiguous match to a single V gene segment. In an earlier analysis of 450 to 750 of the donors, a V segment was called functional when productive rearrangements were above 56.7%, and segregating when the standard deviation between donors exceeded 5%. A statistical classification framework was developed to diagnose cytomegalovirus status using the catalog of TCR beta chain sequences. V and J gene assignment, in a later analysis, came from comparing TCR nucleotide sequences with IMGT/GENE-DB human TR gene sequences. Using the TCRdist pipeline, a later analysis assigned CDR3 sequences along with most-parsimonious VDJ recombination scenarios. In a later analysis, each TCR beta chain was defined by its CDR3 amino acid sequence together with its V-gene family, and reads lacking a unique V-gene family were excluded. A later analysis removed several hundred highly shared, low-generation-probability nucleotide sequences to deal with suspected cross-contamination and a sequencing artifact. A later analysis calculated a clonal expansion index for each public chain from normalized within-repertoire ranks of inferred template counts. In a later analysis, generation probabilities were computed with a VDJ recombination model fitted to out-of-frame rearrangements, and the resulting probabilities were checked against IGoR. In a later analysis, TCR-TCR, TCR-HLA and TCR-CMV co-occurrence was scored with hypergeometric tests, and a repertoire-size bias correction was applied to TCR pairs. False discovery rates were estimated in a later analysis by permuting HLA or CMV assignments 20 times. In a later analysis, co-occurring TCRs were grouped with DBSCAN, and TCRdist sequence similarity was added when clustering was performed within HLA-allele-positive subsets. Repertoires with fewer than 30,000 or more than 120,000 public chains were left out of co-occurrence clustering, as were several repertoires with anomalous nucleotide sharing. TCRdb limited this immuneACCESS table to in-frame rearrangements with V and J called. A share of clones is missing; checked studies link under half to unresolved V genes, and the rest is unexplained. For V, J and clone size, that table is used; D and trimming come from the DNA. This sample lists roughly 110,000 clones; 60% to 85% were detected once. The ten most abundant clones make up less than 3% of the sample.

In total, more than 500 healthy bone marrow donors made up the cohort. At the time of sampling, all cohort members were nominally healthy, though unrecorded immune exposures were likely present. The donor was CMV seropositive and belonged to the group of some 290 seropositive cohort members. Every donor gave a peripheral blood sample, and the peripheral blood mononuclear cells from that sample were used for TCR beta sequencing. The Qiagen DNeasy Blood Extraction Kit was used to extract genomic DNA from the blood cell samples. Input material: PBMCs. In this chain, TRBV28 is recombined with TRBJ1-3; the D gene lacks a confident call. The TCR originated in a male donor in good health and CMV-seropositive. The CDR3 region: CASSLAGAGGNTIYF. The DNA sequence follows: TGTGCCAGCAGTTTGGCGGGCGCGGGGGGAAACACCATATATTTT.